These 24 T cell receptor beta chains share one sample of origin, sequenced in a study of radiotherapy plus CTLA-4 blockade in lung cancer. Produced via immunoSEQ multiplex PCR; TCRdb's table is partial and in-frame only. The sample shows approximately 99,000 clones, around 90% of them seen only once. The specimen was peripheral blood, collected from a patient treated with radiotherapy plus ipilimumab. These TCRs come from a human donor with non-small cell lung cancer that progressed on radiotherapy plus ipilimumab.

V usage is TRBV10-3 and J usage is TRBJ2-1; 8 bases are shared with TRBD1. Germline V lookup: CDR1 ENHRY, CDR2 SYGVKD. The CDR3 loop spans 17 amino acids. V trimming: 5 bases; J trimming: 5 bases; junction bases outside the gene matches: 14. CDR3 loop: CAISPPRTGQNHNEQFF. The CDR3 nucleotides read TGTGCCATCAGTCCACCCCGGACAGGGCAAAATCACAATGAGCAGTTCTTC.

This clone appeared a few times. The V gene is TRBV7-9, the J gene TRBJ1-3; D ambiguous. Germline V gene data show CDR1 as SEHNR and CDR2 as FQNEAQ (reference sequence). This CDR3 is built from 16 residues. Trimming took 3 bases from V and 2 from J, leaving 14 bases between them. The CDR3 DNA reads TGTGCCAGCAGCTTCGCGAGGGATATAACTGGAAACACCATATATTTT. It specifies CASSFARDITGNTIYF.

This clone was seen a single time. The rearrangement joins TRBV27 to TRBJ2-6; the match to TRBD1 covers 7 bases. CDR3 length: 17 residues. With 6 bases clipped from V and 4 bases from J, the junction kept 12 bases outside the gene matches. Germline values: CDR1 MNHEY, CDR2 SMNVEV (reference sequence). The chain's CDR3 is CASSLDRFSFGANVLTF. The CDR3 DNA follows: TGTGCCAGCAGCCTGGACAGGTTCTCTTTCGGGGCCAACGTCCTGACTTTC.

This sequence joins TRBV7-2 and TRBJ2-1; perhaps TRBD1 as D (6 bases). The CDR3 spans 16 residues. The V end was cut by 5 bases, the J end by 0 bases, with 14 bases between. The V gene's germline CDR1 is SGHTA and CDR2 FQGNSA. The CDR3 region is CASSPSTGRSYNEQFF. CDR3 in DNA: TGTGCCAGCAGCCCCTCCACAGGGCGCTCCTACAATGAGCAGTTCTTC. The full variable domain, with the rest looked up from reference TRBV7-2 and TRBJ2-1, is GAGVSQSPSNKVTEKGKDVELRCDPISGHTALYWYRQSLGQGLEFLIYFQGNSAPDKSGLPSDRFSAERTGGSVSTLTIQRTQQEDSAVYLCASSPSTGRSYNEQFFGPGTRLTVL.

The CDR3 DNA reads TGCGCCAGCAGCTCTGGTGACGGTACCCAAAGTGAAAAACTGTTTTTT. It specifies CASSSGDGTQSEKLFF. The V gene is TRBV5-1, the J gene TRBJ1-4; D is undetermined. CDR1 is SGHRS and CDR2 is YFSETQ in the germline V gene. The CDR3 has 16 amino acids. V dropped 3 bases and J dropped 7 bases, with 19 bases sitting between them.

As for this clone: This sample also contains other DNA sequences that code for the same CDR3. This sequence joins TRBV6-1 and TRBJ2-1; no firm D call. From germline, CDR1 is MNHNS and CDR2 SASEGT. The CDR3 covers 12 residues. V was clipped by 2 bases and J by 6 bases, with 5 bases between them. CDR3 bases: TGTGCCAGCAGTGAAATTGGCAATGAGCAGTTCTTC. It encodes CASSEIGNEQFF.

This chain joins TRBV29-1 and TRBJ2-3; 14 bases align to TRBD2. The CDR3 extends over 16 amino acids. V lost 6 bases and J lost 4; bases outside the gene matches: 9. CDR1 is SQVTM, CDR2 ANQGSEA, per germline. The DNA of the CDR3 is TGCAGCGTAGACGGGACTAGCGGGAGTATCTCAGATACGCAGTATTTT. Residues: CSVDGTSGSISDTQYF.

This chain joins TRBV6-6 and TRBJ1-2; D gene uncertain. Per the germline V gene, CDR1 is MNHNY and CDR2 is SVGAGI (reference sequence). V was trimmed by 5 bases and J by 8 bases, leaving 9 bases between them. This CDR3 has 11 amino acids. The CDR3 DNA follows: TGTGCCAGCAGTGAGGGCGCGGGCTACACCTTC. It is translated as CASSEGAGYTF.

The V gene is TRBV18, the J gene TRBJ1-5; D is undetermined. Germline V gene data show CDR1 as KGHSH and CDR2 as LQKENI. The CDR3 contains 14 residues. V shed 0 bases and J shed 0 bases, with 3 bases lying between them. In nucleotides, the CDR3 is TGTGCCAGCTCACCACCTGGTAGCAATCAGCCCCAGCATTTT. Protein sequence: CASSPPGSNQPQHF.

This chain uses TRBV29-1 with TRBJ2-7, with 12 bases lining up with TRBD2. The V and J ends lost 4 bases and 6 bases, in that order; junction bases with no gene match: 7. CDR3 length equals 14 residues. Germline CDR1 reads SQVTM; CDR2 reads ANQGSEA. CDR3 sequence (DNA): TGCAGCGTTGGACCTAGCGGGAGGGCCCCCGAGCAGTACTTC. It yields the protein CSVGPSGRAPEQYF.

The chain has TRBV6-5 and TRBJ1-5, with 9 bases matching TRBD1. V trimming: 6 bases; J trimming: 2 bases; junction bases outside the gene matches: 2. This CDR3 contains 14 residues. Germline V gene lookup returns CDR1 MNHEY and CDR2 SVGAGI. CDR3 protein: CASRRQGGNQPQHF. CDR3 bases: TGTGCCAGCAGAAGACAGGGGGGCAATCAGCCCCAGCATTTT.

This chain uses TRBV6-1 with TRBJ1-2; D gene uncertain. The V gene's germline CDR1 is MNHNS and CDR2 SASEGT. V was cut by 7 bases and J by 1 base, with 7 bases left in between. This CDR3 has 12 residues. In DNA, the CDR3 is TGTGCCAGCAAAGCAGTTAACTATGGCTACACCTTC. It yields the protein CASKAVNYGYTF.

Concerning this clone itself: The junction departs from the called germline gene at one end, perhaps through a read error. The V and J genes are TRBV30 and TRBJ2-3; TRBD1 or TRBD2 may be the D gene (6 bases each). This CDR3 comprises 15 residues. Germline V gives CDR1 GTSNPN, CDR2 SVGIG (reference sequence). CDR3 DNA sequence: TGTGCATGGAGTGTACTAGTTGGGGGGCCCGGCACGCAGTATTTT. As protein: CAWSVLVGGPGTQYF.

The rearrangement uses TRBV5-1 and TRBJ1-2; D is possibly TRBD1 (6 bases). V was pared by 0 bases and J by 2 bases, with 8 bases between. The CDR3 is 14 residues long. Germline V gives CDR1 SGHRS, CDR2 YFSETQ. This CDR3 is CASSLGGQNYGYTF. In DNA, the CDR3 is TGCGCCAGCAGCTTGGGCGGACAGAACTATGGCTACACCTTC.

The chain uses TRBV25-1 and TRBJ2-1; D unclear. This CDR3 region has 12 residues. Germline loops: CDR1 MGHDK, CDR2 SYGVNS. The V end was cut by 4 bases, the J end by 6 bases, with 7 bases between. CDR3 sequence (DNA): TGTGCCAGCAGTGGAGTTAGCAATGAGCAGTTCTTC. Translating it yields CASSGVSNEQFF.

The chain carries TRBV11-2 and TRBJ2-7; D remains unclear. CDR1 SGHAT and CDR2 FQNNGV come from the germline V gene. Between the trimmed V and J ends, which lost 2 bases and 3 bases, there was a span of 11 bases. This CDR3 has 14 amino acids. For the CDR3, the DNA is TGTGCCAGCAGCTTATCTGACACCTTCTACGAGCAGTACTTC. Protein sequence: CASSLSDTFYEQYF.

The rearrangement links TRBV6-5 to TRBJ2-3; 9 bases align to TRBD2. The CDR3 is made up of 13 amino acids. Germline assignment: CDR1 MNHEY and CDR2 SVGAGI. V lost 8 bases and J lost 4; bases outside the gene matches: 4. The CDR3 loop reads CASSGLAPDTQYF. As DNA, the CDR3 is TGTGCCAGCTCGGGACTAGCCCCAGATACGCAGTATTTT.

The rearrangement links TRBV9 to TRBJ2-1, with D unresolved. The germline V gene encodes CDR1 SGDLS and CDR2 YYNGEE. This CDR3 contains 12 residues. Trimming removed 3 bases from V and 12 bases from J, with 13 bases in between. CDR3 in amino acids: CASSAAGGGQFF. In DNA, the CDR3 is TGTGCCAGCAGCGCCGCAGGCGGCGGGCAGTTCTTC. Full variable domain (missing parts from reference TRBV9 and TRBJ2-1): DSGVTQTPKHLITATGQRVTLRCSPRSGDLSVYWYQQSLDQGLQFLIQYYNGEERAKGNILERFSAQQFPDLHSELNLSSLELGDSALYFCASSAAGGGQFFGPGTRLTVL.

The CDR3 loop is CASSMVAGYNEQFF. In DNA form, the CDR3 reads TGTGCCAGTAGTATGGTAGCGGGCTACAATGAGCAGTTCTTC. This rearrangement joins TRBV19 to TRBJ2-1, with 7 positions matching TRBD2. After removal of 3 bases from V and 3 bases from J, the junction contained 2 bases not matched to a gene. The CDR3 is 14 residues long. The germline CDR1 and CDR2 sequences are LNHDA and SQIVND (reference sequence).

The chain carries TRBV7-3 and TRBJ2-7; 11 nucleotides agree with TRBD1. With V trimmed by 1 base and J by 3 bases, 2 bases remained unmatched. The CDR3 runs to 15 residues. From germline, CDR1 is SGHTA and CDR2 FQGTGA. CDR3 in DNA: TGTGCCAGCAGCTTAAGCGGGACAGGGGGCTACGAGCAGTACTTC. This encodes CASSLSGTGGYEQYF.

The chain carries TRBV2 and TRBJ2-3; 7 bases align to TRBD2. Trimming cost V 6 bases and J 8 bases; bases outside gene matches: 2. Germline CDR1 SNHLY, CDR2 FYNNEI. This CDR3 comprises 11 residues. Here the CDR3 DNA reads TGTGCCAGCAGGGCTAGCGGTACGCAGTATTTT. Its protein product is CASRASGTQYF.

This clone showed up just a few times. As the CDR3 is not closed by the conserved phenylalanine or tryptophan, this likely results from a read error. It is unclear where the CDR3 begins or ends on the DNA, so no DNA is shown, and the CDR3 is as TCRdb lists it. J is TRBJ2-7 and V is TRBV25-1; the DNA was not used to check the table's D call, TRBD2. The CDR3 extends over 14 residues, inclusive of both ends. Germline-derived CDR1 and CDR2 are MGHDK and SYGVNS. The CDR3 sequence: CASSERSGSAEQSS.

This chain uses TRBV7-9 with TRBJ2-5; TRBD1 matches 10 bases. The last part of the DNA fits TRBJ2-7 better; the J call may be wrong. Germline CDR1 reads SEHNR; CDR2 reads FQNEAQ (reference sequence). The CDR3 loop spans 11 amino acids. The chain's CDR3 is CASDRGREQYF. In DNA form, the CDR3 reads TGTGCCAGTGACAGGGGGCGCGAGCAGTACTTC.

V usage is TRBV2 and J usage is TRBJ2-1; TRBD2 matches at 11 bases. The V gene's germline CDR1 is SNHLY and CDR2 FYNNEI. The CDR3 contains 15 residues. V trimming: 5 bases; J trimming: 3 bases; junction bases outside the gene matches: 3. The CDR3 loop reads CASSHSGRGYNEQFF. The CDR3 DNA reads as TGTGCCAGCAGTCATAGCGGGAGGGGCTACAATGAGCAGTTCTTC.